Listed below are T cell receptor beta chains from one sample, sequenced in a study of OX40 agonist ivuxolimab in advanced cancers. Libraries were prepared by immunoSEQ multiplex PCR; TCRdb keeps only in-frame clonotypes and omits some of them. Of about 47,000 clones listed, about 83% are singletons. The material sequenced was CD4+ or CD8+ T cells sorted from blood, taken in a trial of the OX40 agonist ivuxolimab. Every receptor here comes from an adult with an advanced solid tumor such as melanoma, head and neck, liver or kidney cancer. Both conserved end residues are trimmed from each CDR3. Size is omitted from some rows. Given values are once, few, many or a class for expanded clones.

size	V	CDR3
-	TRBV5-6	ASSTGTDYEQY
-	TRBV5-1	ASSTASGQSNTIY
-	TRBV7-9	AVRGGREAGELF
-	TRBV19	ASSRGGGQETQY
-	TRBV19	ASSEGTGNQPQH
-	TRBV29-1	SVGQAADTGELF
-	TRBV9	ASSVSGRPTYEQY
few	TRBV4-2	ASSQTPGGYT
few	TRBV7-6	ASSLAVTSGRKVNEQF
-	TRBV7-2	ASSLRPSGTTEQY
-	TRBV5-6	ASSFSLVTETQY
-	TRBV6-6	ASRKQGGNQPQH
few	TRBV21-1	ASSNVIGAKNIQY
-	TRBV25-1	ASRHPTVLYTIY
-	TRBV18	ASSPTFVAGVTQY
-	TRBV6-5	ASSQDRGRRDTQY
few	TRBV2	ASSPAVRPQH
-	TRBV7-9	ASSHGRPWEQY
-	TRBV28	AGGGNYGYT
-	TRBV28	GSRGSNTEAF
-	TRBV6-1	ASSVSTDPYNEQF
-	TRBV29-1	SEGQGGETQY
-	TRBV28	ASSLDGEGIGF
-	TRBV28	ASRTGTGGEQF
once	TRBV19	ASSIGLAGGGGYNEQF
-	TRBV29-1	SVARIEAF
-	TRBV6-1	ASSPTGSRQPQH
-	TRBV4-2	ASRPTGVDEQY
few	TRBV18	ASSPPGLALAYEQY
-	TRBV28	ASSSRVPGGSPLH
-	TRBV28	ASRKGALETQY
-	TRBV5-1	ASSLEASGSYNEQF
-	TRBV30	AWSRGINQPQH
-	TRBV9	ASTRGDSGYPGETQY
-	TRBV19	ASTSTRDSYNEQF
-	TRBV21-1	ASSLSPLAGGPNEQF
-	TRBV19	ASSMTGVDYEQY
-	TRBV14	ASPYYVGAPNADTQY
-	TRBV19	ASSTDRGEQF
-	TRBV18	ASSPDTNEPQH
-	TRBV13	ASSWMGQKFTNEKLF
few	TRBV7-9	ASSLGQVNTEAF
once	TRBV10-3	AIRKMTQANTEAF
-	TRBV25-1	ASSEPGGVGPYNEQF
once	TRBV2	ASSESSFSYEQY
-	TRBV5-1	ASSWTSGPTGELF
-	TRBV6-5	ASRRDRGPYNEQF
-	TRBV28	ASSTAFLDTQY
-	TRBV10-3	AISPSGRGYEQF
-	TRBV19	ASSPKMSARWEYGEQY
-	TRBV4-2	ASPNGGHQPQH
-	TRBV28	ASISSGLAF
-	TRBV9	ASSARTGAYNEQF
-	TRBV23-1	ASSQCVTAGSPGANVLT
once	TRBV5-1	ASRSLTGGNTEAF
-	TRBV6-4	ASSEDTHTDTQY
few	TRBV28	ASSRDLDRAYGYT
-	TRBV5-1	ASSLGDYGYT